This T cell receptor beta chain was recorded in a study of cytomegalovirus exposure and HLA in healthy donors (dated by TCRdb to between 2016 and 2019). Background for the entire study: In an earlier analysis of about 560 of the donors, less than 350 Gb of sequence data and 100 million or so unique TCR beta sequences from some 170 million T cells were reported. Class I and class II HLA loci were covered by the typing at four-digit resolution. An earlier analysis of 587 of the donors used high-throughput TCR beta sequencing to judge whether each TCR beta V gene segment behaved as functional or pseudogenic. Among some 400 genotyped donors of the cohort, an average of approximately 200,000 unique TCR beta nucleotide sequences was sequenced per donor, of which roughly 18% were non-productive. Every repertoire in the discovery cohort had been generated on one and the same sequencing platform. Of the roughly 430 genotyped donors, approximately 82% fell in the genetic ancestry cluster associated with self-reported Caucasian donors. In the later analysis, no new phenotypic data were used to find candidate immune exposures; instead, reliance was placed on TCR beta sequences and their occurrence across donors. The study aimed to test whether signatures of past pathogen exposure could be identified by cataloging public T cell receptors. Four to six DR-DQ haplotypes were handled as single units for association and clustering because linkage in the cohort was strong. Typing coverage varied by locus: 629-630 donors for A, B, C, DRB1 and DQB1; approximately 560 for DQA1; about 570 for DPA1; under 490 for DPB1. A later genetic analysis used genome-wide SNP genotypes for about 60% of the 666 donors, treating that subset as a discovery cohort. Donor age, sex, ethnicity and CMV serostatus were compiled alongside the repertoire data. Using immunosequencing, the study profiled T cell repertoires from about 610 subjects and related those repertoires to cytomegalovirus serostatus. A separate validation cohort of roughly 130 different subjects was used in addition to the approximately 610-subject first cohort. To predict cytomegalovirus infection status, the study brought together high-throughput TCR immunosequencing, statistical association of individual TCRs with disease status, and machine learning. An early release covering over 500 HLA-typed donors comprised about 290 gigabases of sequencing data and 65 million to 100 million unique TCR sequences. A later analysis re-examined previously published TCR beta repertoires from over 500 donors and added high-resolution HLA genotyping to investigate patterns of TCR occurrence.

Regarding this clone: No cognate antigen has been identified for it. No qualities accompany the bases; no much larger clone lies one base away.

Via the germline V gene, CDR1 is MNHNS and CDR2 SASEGT. Relative to germline, V is missing 4 bases and J is missing 2 bases, with 4 bases of the junction outside any gene match. Measured from the cysteine to the phenylalanine, the CDR3 is 15 residues long. Just CDR3 DNA is preserved here, 45 bases in frame from base 1. Libraries were made using the immunoSEQ multiplex PCR assay. For the multiplex PCR, a mixture combining 60 forward primers for TCR Vbeta segments and 13 reverse primers for TCR Jbeta segments was used. The CDR3 region of rearranged TCR beta genes was amplified from genomic DNA with a multiplex PCR assay. The amplified TCR beta libraries were sequenced on the Illumina HiSeq System as 87-base-pair reads. On the authors' methods: In a later analysis, 77 million or so unique TCR beta chains were counted across the approximately 640 repertoires, and around 10 million of these chains were shared by at least two donors. Raw reads were error-corrected and collapsed into unique sequences by a nearest-neighbor algorithm in which closely related sequences were merged to remove PCR and sequencing errors. Alignment of CDR3 sequences to IMGT reference sequences was used to assign V, D and J gene segments. For a sequence to be retained, a match of at least six nucleotides to both a V gene segment and a J gene segment was required. A rearrangement was called productive if the CDR3 had no stop codons and remained in frame with V and J, and every other rearrangement was called non-productive. CDR3 was defined by IMGT convention, running from the second conserved V-encoded cysteine to the conserved J-encoded phenylalanine. Sequences without an unambiguous match to a single V gene segment were excluded from the earlier analysis of about 640 of the donors. In an earlier analysis of approximately 500 of the donors, a V segment was called functional when productive rearrangements were above 56.7%, and segregating when the standard deviation between donors exceeded 5%. A statistical classification framework was developed to diagnose cytomegalovirus status using the catalog of TCR beta chain sequences. V and J gene assignment, in a later analysis, came from comparing TCR nucleotide sequences with IMGT/GENE-DB human TR gene sequences. In a later analysis, CDR3 sequences and most-parsimonious VDJ recombination scenarios were assigned using the TCRdist pipeline. In a later analysis, every TCR beta chain was defined by the combination of its CDR3 amino acid sequence and its V-gene family, and reads without a unique V-gene family were dropped. As a way to deal with suspected cross-contamination and a sequencing artifact, a later analysis dropped 450 to 600 nucleotide sequences that were highly shared and had low generation probability. In a later analysis, a clonal expansion index for each public chain was calculated from normalized within-repertoire ranks of inferred template counts. Generation probabilities in a later analysis came from a VDJ recombination model fitted to out-of-frame rearrangements, and those results were checked against IGoR. In a later analysis, hypergeometric tests were used to score TCR-TCR, TCR-HLA and TCR-CMV co-occurrence, with a repertoire-size bias correction applied to TCR pairs. A later analysis estimated false discovery rates by permuting HLA or CMV assignments 20 times. In a later analysis, co-occurring TCRs were grouped using DBSCAN, with TCRdist sequence similarity added in when clustering inside HLA-allele-positive subsets. For co-occurrence clustering, repertoires with fewer than 30,000 or more than 120,000 public chains were excluded, along with roughly 5 repertoires with anomalous nucleotide sharing. In its TCRdb copy, this immuneACCESS table keeps in-frame sequences only and misses some clones. Where compared with another copy, unresolved V genes explain less than half of these, and the others have no known cause. V, J and clone size are taken as reported in that table, and D and trimming were inferred from the DNA itself. The sample table contains roughly 250,000 clones; only one count was recorded for roughly 86% of them. About 2% of the sample rests with the top ten.

In total, approximately 610 healthy bone marrow donors made up the cohort. All cohort members were sampled while nominally healthy, although unrecorded immune exposures were likely present. The donor was CMV seropositive and was included in the group of almost 300 seropositive cohort members. Every donor gave a peripheral blood sample, and the peripheral blood mononuclear cells from that sample were used for TCR beta sequencing. Genomic DNA was extracted from the blood cell samples with the Qiagen DNeasy Blood Extraction Kit. Study-wide findings and limitations: Because counts were too low, more than 15 rarely observed V segments, including chromosome 9 orphons, were left out of the earlier analysis of a few hundred of the donors. The classifier was reported to diagnose cytomegalovirus status with high specificity and sensitivity in both the original and validation cohorts. Only TCR beta chains were sequenced in this cohort, and the absence of alpha or paired-chain data limited detectable features. In a later analysis, HLA-associated TCR beta chains were found to be more clonally expanded and to have lower generation probabilities than equally common non-associated chains. In vitro tests confirmed that a few of the cytomegalovirus-associated TCR beta chains recognize cytomegalovirus antigens. Assigning TCR associations to individual alleles was difficult when HLA alleles, especially DR and DQ, strongly co-occurred. Because HLA typing was missing for some donors at each locus, association tests included only the typed subset. CMV serostatus was the only immune exposure information available for the cohort. According to the authors, the approach could potentially be generalized to other disease states and immunological phenotypes. A later genetic analysis reported fewer N-insertions in productive TCRs among donors in an Asian-associated ancestry cluster than the roughly 620-donor mean. Sequencing depth was assumed to be roughly uniform across donors in the presence/absence analyses, though that assumption may not hold. A total of about 150 TCR beta chains were listed by the study as associated with cytomegalovirus. In a later genetic analysis, a missense DCLRE1C variant was associated with V-gene and J-gene trimming of TCR beta chains, and the association was replicated in an independent cohort. A further reported finding was that TCR beta sequences accurately predicted the HLA-A and HLA-B alleles for most subjects in the first cohort. Most TCR sequences were seen in very few donors, while some public TCRs were found in many individuals. A later analysis found that most CMV-associated TCR beta chains appeared HLA-restricted, with HLA associations seemingly driven largely by CMV exposure. Broadly in line with IMGT annotations, most TCR beta V segments showed up in productive rearrangements about 90% or about 30% of the time in an earlier analysis of several hundred of the donors. Linkage disequilibrium might explain the correlated functional status among segregating V segments, but an unknown experimental factor could not be excluded. A cluster of highly shared sequence variants was judged likely to represent a technical artifact of the sequencing pipeline. According to a later analysis, parvovirus B19, influenza, CMV and Epstein-Barr virus appeared linked to several top co-occurrence clusters. A later analysis found that TCR association rates varied across HLA loci, with DRB1 alleles showing the most associated TCRs and HLA-C alleles the fewest. A later analysis associated about 17,000 TCR beta sequences with specific HLA alleles at a false discovery rate of 0.05. Because the 87-base-pair reads could not distinguish some IMGT-functional V segments, including TRBV6-2 and TRBV6-3, those segments were excluded.

Sequenced input: PBMCs. The sequence derives from a woman aged 40 to 50 in good health and CMV-seropositive. The V and J genes are TRBV6-1 and TRBJ2-3; a stretch of 9 junction bases matches TRBD1. This receptor carries the CDR3 CASSAGDRVTDTQYF. The nucleotide sequence reads as follows: TGTGCCAGCAGTGCAGGGGACAGGGTCACAGATACGCAGTATTTT.